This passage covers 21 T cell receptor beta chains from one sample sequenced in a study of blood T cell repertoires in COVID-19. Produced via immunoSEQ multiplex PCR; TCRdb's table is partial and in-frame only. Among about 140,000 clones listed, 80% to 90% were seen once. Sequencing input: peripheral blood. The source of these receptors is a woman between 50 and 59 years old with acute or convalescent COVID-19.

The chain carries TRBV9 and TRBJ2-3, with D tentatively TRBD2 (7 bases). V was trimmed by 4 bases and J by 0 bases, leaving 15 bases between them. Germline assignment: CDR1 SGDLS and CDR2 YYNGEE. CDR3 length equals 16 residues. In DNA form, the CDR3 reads TGTGCCAGCAGCCCAGACGGGGGGCGTAGCACAGATACGCAGTATTTT. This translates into CASSPDGGRSTDTQYF.

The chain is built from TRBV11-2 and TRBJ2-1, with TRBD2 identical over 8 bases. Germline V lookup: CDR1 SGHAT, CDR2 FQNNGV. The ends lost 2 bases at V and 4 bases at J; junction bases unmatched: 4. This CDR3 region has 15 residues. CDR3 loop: CASSLTQREYNEQFF. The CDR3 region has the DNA TGTGCCAGCAGCTTAACCCAGCGGGAGTACAATGAGCAGTTCTTC.

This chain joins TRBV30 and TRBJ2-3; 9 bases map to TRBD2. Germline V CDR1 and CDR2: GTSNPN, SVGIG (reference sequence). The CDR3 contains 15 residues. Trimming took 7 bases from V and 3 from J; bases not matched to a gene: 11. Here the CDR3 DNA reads TGTGCCTATAATAGCGGGAGAGAGTGGACAGATACGCAGTATTTT. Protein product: CAYNSGREWTDTQYF.

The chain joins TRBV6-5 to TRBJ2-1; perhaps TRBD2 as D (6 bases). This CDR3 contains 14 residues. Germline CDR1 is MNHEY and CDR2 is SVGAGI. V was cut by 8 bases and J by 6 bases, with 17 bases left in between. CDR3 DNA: TGTGCCAGCCTGAAAAACCTAGCGACCAATGAGCAGTTCTTC. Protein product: CASLKNLATNEQFF.

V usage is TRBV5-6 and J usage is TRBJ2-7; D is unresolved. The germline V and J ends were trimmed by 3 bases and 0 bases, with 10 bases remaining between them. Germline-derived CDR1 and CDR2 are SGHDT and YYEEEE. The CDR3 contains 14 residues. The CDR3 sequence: CASSSLASSYEQYF. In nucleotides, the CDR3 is TGTGCCAGCAGCTCCCTCGCGAGCTCCTACGAGCAGTACTTC.

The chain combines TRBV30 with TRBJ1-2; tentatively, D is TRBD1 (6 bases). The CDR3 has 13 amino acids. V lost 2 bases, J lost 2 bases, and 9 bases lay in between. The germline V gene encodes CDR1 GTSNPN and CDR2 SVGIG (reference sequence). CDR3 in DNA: TGTGCCTGGAGTAGACAGGCCAACTATGGCTACACCTTC. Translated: CAWSRQANYGYTF.

The CDR3 bases are TGTGCCAGCAGCTTGTCCGGACAGGCCACCTACGAGCAGTACTTC. Translating it yields CASSLSGQATYEQYF. This sequence joins TRBV11-3 and TRBJ2-7, with 7 bases aligning to TRBD1. The CDR3 is 15 residues long. Looked up from germline, CDR1 is SGHNT and CDR2 is YENEEA. Trimming removed 3 bases from V and 2 bases from J; junction bases left unmatched: 7. Complete variable domain (other parts from reference TRBV11-3 and TRBJ2-7): EAGVVQSPRYKIIEKKQPVAFWCNPISGHNTLYWYLQNLGQGPELLIRYENEEAVDDSQLPKDRFSAERLKGVDSTLKIQPAELGDSAVYLCASSLSGQATYEQYFGPGTRLTVT.

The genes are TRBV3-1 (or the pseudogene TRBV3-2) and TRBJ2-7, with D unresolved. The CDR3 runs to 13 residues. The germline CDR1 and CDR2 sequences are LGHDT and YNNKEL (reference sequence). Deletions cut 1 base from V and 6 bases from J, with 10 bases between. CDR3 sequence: CASSQASSGEQYF. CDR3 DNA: TGTGCCAGCAGCCAAGCTTCTTCCGGCGAGCAGTACTTC.

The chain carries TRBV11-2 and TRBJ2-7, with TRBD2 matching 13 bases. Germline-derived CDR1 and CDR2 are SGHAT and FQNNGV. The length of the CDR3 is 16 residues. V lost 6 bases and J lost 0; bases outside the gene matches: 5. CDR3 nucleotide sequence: TGTGCCAGCAGTCCGGGACTAGCGGGAACCTCCTACGAGCAGTACTTC. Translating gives CASSPGLAGTSYEQYF.

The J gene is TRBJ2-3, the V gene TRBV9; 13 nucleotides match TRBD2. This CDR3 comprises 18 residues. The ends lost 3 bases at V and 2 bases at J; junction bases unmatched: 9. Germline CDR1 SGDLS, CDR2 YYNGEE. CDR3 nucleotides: TGTGCCAGCAGCGACATTAGGACTAGCGGGGGATCCACAGATACGCAGTATTTT. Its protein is CASSDIRTSGGSTDTQYF.

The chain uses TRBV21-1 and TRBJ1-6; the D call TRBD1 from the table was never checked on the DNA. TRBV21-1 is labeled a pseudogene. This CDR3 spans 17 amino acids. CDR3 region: CASSKGQGLPYNSPLHF. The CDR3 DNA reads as TGTGCCAGCAGCAAAGGCCAGGGGCTGCCCTATAATTCACCCCTCCACTTT.

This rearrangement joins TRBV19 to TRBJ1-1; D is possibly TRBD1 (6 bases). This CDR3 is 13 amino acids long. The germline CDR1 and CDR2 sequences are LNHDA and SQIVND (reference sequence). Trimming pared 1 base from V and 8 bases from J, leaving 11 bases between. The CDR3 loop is CASSIGLGAEAFF. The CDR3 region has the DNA TGTGCCAGTAGTATAGGATTGGGGGCCGAAGCTTTCTTT.

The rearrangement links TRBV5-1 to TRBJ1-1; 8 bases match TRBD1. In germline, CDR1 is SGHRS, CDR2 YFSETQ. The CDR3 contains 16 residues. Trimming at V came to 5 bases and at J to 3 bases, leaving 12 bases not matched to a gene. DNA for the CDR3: TGCGCCAGCAGACCCACAGGGGGACAGATTTACACTGAAGCTTTCTTT. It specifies CASRPTGGQIYTEAFF.

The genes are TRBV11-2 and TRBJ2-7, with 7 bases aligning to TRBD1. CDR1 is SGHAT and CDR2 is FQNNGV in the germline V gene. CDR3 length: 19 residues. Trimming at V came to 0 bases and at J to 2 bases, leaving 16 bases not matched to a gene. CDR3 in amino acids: CASSLDPKLLRDSAYEQYF. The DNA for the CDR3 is TGTGCCAGCAGCTTAGATCCCAAACTTCTCCGGGACAGTGCCTACGAGCAGTACTTC.

CDR3 sequence: CASSPGKAGGETQYF. The CDR3 nucleotides read TGTGCCAGCAGCCCCGGGAAGGCGGGAGGAGAGACCCAGTACTTC. The chain employs TRBV7-9 and TRBJ2-5, with 8 bases matching TRBD2. With 5 bases clipped from V and 4 bases from J, the junction kept 9 bases outside the gene matches. CDR1 and CDR2 from the germline V gene are SEHNR and FQNEAQ (reference sequence). This CDR3 comprises 15 residues.

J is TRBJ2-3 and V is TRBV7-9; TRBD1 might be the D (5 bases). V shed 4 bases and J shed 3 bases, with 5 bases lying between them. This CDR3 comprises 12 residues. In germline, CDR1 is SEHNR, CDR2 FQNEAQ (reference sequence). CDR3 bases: TGTGCCAGCAGCTACAGGACAGATACGCAGTATTTT. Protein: CASSYRTDTQYF.

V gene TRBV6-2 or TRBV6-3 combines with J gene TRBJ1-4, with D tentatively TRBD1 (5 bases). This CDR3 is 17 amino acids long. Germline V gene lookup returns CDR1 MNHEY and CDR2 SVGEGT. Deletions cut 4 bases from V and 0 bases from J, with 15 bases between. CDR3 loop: CASSLIIGAATNEKLFF. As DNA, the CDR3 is TGTGCCAGCAGTTTAATAATAGGGGCTGCAACTAATGAAAAACTGTTTTTT.

CDR3 region: CATSDTGTHQPQHF. The CDR3 DNA reads as TGTGCCACCAGTGACACCGGGACACATCAGCCCCAGCATTTT. This chain uses TRBV24-1 with TRBJ1-5, with D possibly matching TRBD1 (6 bases). Germline values: CDR1 KGHDR, CDR2 SFDVKD. The CDR3 totals 14 residues. Trimming pared 4 bases from V and 5 bases from J, leaving 11 bases between.

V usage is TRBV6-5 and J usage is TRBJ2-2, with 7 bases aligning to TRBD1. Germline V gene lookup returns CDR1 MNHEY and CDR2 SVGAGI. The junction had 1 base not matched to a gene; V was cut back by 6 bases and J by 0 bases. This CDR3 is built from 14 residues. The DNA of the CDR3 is TGTGCCAGCAGAGGGGGCGCGAACACCGGGGAGCTGTTTTTT. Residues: CASRGGANTGELFF.

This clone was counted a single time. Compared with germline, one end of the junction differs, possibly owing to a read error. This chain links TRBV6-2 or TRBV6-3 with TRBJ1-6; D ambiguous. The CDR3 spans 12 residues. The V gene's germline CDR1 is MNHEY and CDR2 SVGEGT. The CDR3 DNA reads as TGTGCCAGCAGTTACTCCCATTCAGCCCTCCACTTT. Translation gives CASSYSHSALHF.

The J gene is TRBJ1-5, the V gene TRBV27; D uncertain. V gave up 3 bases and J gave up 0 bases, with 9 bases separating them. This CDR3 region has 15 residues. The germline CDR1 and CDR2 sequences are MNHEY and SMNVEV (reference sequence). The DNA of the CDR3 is TGTGCCAGCAGTTTGAGGCAGTATAGCAATCAGCCCCAGCATTTT. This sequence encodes CASSLRQYSNQPQHF.